This T cell receptor (beta chain) appears in the sequencing data of a study of naive and memory T cell subsets. An equimolar mix of two oligonucleotides served as the beta constant-region primer for TRBC1 and TRBC2. One entry per CDR3 protein, called by TCRdb with MiXCR from the UMI-ligation and nested PCR reads. The table has around 160,000 distinct CDR3 sequences, more than 15% seen once. The ends lost 3 bases at V and 1 base at J; junction bases unmatched: 7. CDR1 and CDR2 from the germline V gene are KGHSH and LQKENI. This CDR3 region has 16 residues. The rearrangement joins TRBV18 to TRBJ1-1, with TRBD1 identical over 8 bases. Material: naive CD4+ T cells from blood. This sequence originates from a human donor in good health. The CDR3 region is CASSPIFGQGNTEAFF. DNA of the CDR3: TGTGCCAGCTCACCTATTTTTGGACAGGGGAACACTGAAGCTTTCTTT.